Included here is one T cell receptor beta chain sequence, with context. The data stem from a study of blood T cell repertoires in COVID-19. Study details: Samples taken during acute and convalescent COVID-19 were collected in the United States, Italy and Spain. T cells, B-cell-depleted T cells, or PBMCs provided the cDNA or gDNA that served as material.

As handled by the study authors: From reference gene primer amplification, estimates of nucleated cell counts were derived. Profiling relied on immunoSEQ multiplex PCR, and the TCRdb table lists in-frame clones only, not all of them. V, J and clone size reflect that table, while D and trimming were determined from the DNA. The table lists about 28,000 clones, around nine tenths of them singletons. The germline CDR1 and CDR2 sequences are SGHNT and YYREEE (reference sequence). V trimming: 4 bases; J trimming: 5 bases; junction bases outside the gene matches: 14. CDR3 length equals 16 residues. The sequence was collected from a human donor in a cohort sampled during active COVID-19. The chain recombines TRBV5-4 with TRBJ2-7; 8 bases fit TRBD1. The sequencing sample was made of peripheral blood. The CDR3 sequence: CASSPGSQGAANEQYF. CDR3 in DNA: TGTGCCAGCAGCCCAGGGTCCCAGGGGGCGGCTAACGAGCAGTACTTC. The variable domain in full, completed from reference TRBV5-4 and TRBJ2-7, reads ETGVTQSPTHLIKTRGQQVTLRCSSQSGHNTVSWYQQALGQGPQFIFQYYREEENGRGNFPPRFSGLQFPNYSSELNVNALELDDSALYLCASSPGSQGAANEQYFGPGTRLTVT.